A single sample gave rise to the 22 T cell receptor beta chains below, sequenced in a study of CD8+ T cells in alopecia areata. Treatment denoted: oral pan-JAK inhibitor, 5-10 mg twice daily. Sequencing templates came from extracted RNA that was reverse transcribed into cDNA. The table came from immunoSEQ multiplex PCR; TCRdb's copy has only in-frame clones and leaves some out. The data contain about 42,000 clones, approximately 65% of them seen just once; the ten biggest clones take up around 23%. The input for sequencing was CD8+ T cells sorted from blood, taken at week 4, from a patient treated with tofacitinib. The receptors come from a human donor with alopecia areata.

This clone was observed a single time. The chain uses TRBV4-1 and TRBJ1-4, with unresolved D. Germline V gives CDR1 MGHRA, CDR2 YSYEKL. CDR3 size: 12 residues. Deletions cut 0 bases from V and 9 bases from J, with 5 bases between. The DNA of the CDR3 is TGCGCCAGCAGCCAAGATTATCAAAAACTGTTTTTT. This translates into CASSQDYQKLFF.

The chain couples TRBV29-1 to TRBJ2-3, with 7 bases aligning to TRBD2. Per the germline V gene, CDR1 is SQVTM and CDR2 is ANQGSEA. The CDR3 is 16 residues long. The V and J ends lost 2 bases and 0 bases, in that order; junction bases with no gene match: 8. Written as DNA, the CDR3 is TGCAGCGTTGAACCGACCAGCGGGGAGAGCACAGATACGCAGTATTTT. It specifies CSVEPTSGESTDTQYF.

This chain uses TRBV29-1 with TRBJ1-2; D is unclear. The CDR3 loop spans 14 amino acids. The germline V and J ends were trimmed by 0 bases and 1 base, with 9 bases remaining between them. From germline, CDR1 is SQVTM and CDR2 ANQGSEA. CDR3 residues: CSVEDHEVNYGYTF. In DNA, the CDR3 is TGCAGCGTTGAAGATCACGAGGTTAACTATGGCTACACCTTC.

This clone has only one observation. The V gene is TRBV29-1, the J gene TRBJ2-1; no firm D call. The CDR3 has 12 residues. CDR1 and CDR2 from the germline V gene are SQVTM and ANQGSEA. The CDR3 reads CSTDSSSNEQFF. The CDR3 nucleotides are TGCAGTACGGATAGCTCGTCGAATGAGCAGTTCTTC.

The chain couples TRBV30 to TRBJ1-1, with TRBD1 matching 10 bases. CDR3 length: 13 residues. Trimming took 5 bases from V and 4 from J; bases not matched to a gene: 4. CDR1 and CDR2 from the germline V gene are GTSNPN and SVGIG (reference sequence). The CDR3 sequence: CAWARDRGTEAFF. The DNA for the CDR3 is TGTGCCTGGGCCCGGGACAGGGGCACTGAAGCTTTCTTT.

V is TRBV30 and J is TRBJ1-2, with D possibly being TRBD1 (5 bases). This CDR3 is 15 amino acids long. Trimming removed 4 bases from V and 3 bases from J, with 18 bases in between. Germline V gene lookup returns CDR1 GTSNPN and CDR2 SVGIG (reference sequence). The DNA of the CDR3 is TGTGCCTGGATTAATCCCGGGGAACAGGACTATGGCTACACCTTC. Encoded protein: CAWINPGEQDYGYTF.

The chain recombines TRBV30 with TRBJ2-3; 8 bases map to TRBD2. The CDR3 sequence is 17 residues long. Unmatched junction bases numbered 9, after V lost 0 bases and J lost 1 base. Germline assignment: CDR1 GTSNPN and CDR2 SVGIG (reference sequence). CDR3 protein: CAWSVLAGPLGTDTQYF. The DNA of the CDR3 is TGTGCCTGGAGTGTGCTAGCGGGTCCTCTTGGCACAGATACGCAGTATTTT. Together with reference TRBV30 and TRBJ2-3, the CDR3 gives the full variable domain: SQTIHQWPATLVQPVGSPLSLECTVEGTSNPNLYWYRQAAGRGLQLLFYSVGIGQISSEVPQNLSASRPQDRQFILSSKKLLLSDSGFYLCAWSVLAGPLGTDTQYFGPGTRLTVL.

The rearrangement links TRBV7-6 to TRBJ2-7; D uncertain. V was shortened by 0 bases and J by 5 bases, with 8 bases between the two germline ends. Per germline, CDR1 SGHVS and CDR2 FNYEAQ. CDR3 length: 13 residues. The CDR3 DNA sequence: TGTGCCAGCAGCTTAGCGGGGTTAGACGAGCAGTACTTC. It codes for CASSLAGLDEQYF.

This clone was counted only a few times. The V gene is TRBV4-3, the J gene TRBJ2-3, with 8 nucleotides matching TRBD2. The CDR3 contains 16 residues. Germline V gene sequence: CDR1 LGHNA, CDR2 YSLEER. The J segment lost 2 bases and the V segment lost 0 bases, leaving 4 bases of the junction unmatched. The CDR3 here is CASSQEGLAHTDTQYF. Written as DNA, the CDR3 is TGCGCCAGCAGCCAAGAAGGACTAGCCCACACAGATACGCAGTATTTT.

The chain carries TRBV30 and TRBJ1-1; D gene ambiguous. Germline assignment: CDR1 GTSNPN and CDR2 SVGIG (reference sequence). Trimming took 3 bases from V and 4 from J, leaving 12 bases between them. This CDR3 contains 13 residues. DNA of the CDR3: TGTGCCTGGAGAGGGTCTCTGAGCACTGAAGCTTTCTTT. This codes for CAWRGSLSTEAFF.

This clone counts as medium-sized (0.01 to 0.1%). This chain uses TRBV11-2 with TRBJ1-1, with TRBD1 as a possible D gene (5 bases). The CDR3 totals 15 residues. The germline V gene encodes CDR1 SGHAT and CDR2 FQNNGV. Trimming removed 4 bases from V and 3 bases from J, with 15 bases in between. CDR3 sequence reads: CASSSRGYPYTEAFF. The CDR3 DNA sequence: TGTGCCAGCAGCTCGCGGGGCTACCCTTACACTGAAGCTTTCTTT.

The J gene is TRBJ1-5, the V gene TRBV30; D gene uncertain. Germline CDR1 GTSNPN, CDR2 SVGIG (reference sequence). V dropped 1 base and J dropped 4 bases, with 14 bases sitting between them. This CDR3 comprises 15 residues. CDR3: CAWSAGVGRNQPQHF. The CDR3 DNA follows: TGTGCCTGGAGTGCGGGAGTTGGTAGGAATCAGCCCCAGCATTTT. Combining the CDR3 with reference TRBV30 and TRBJ1-5 gives the whole variable domain SQTIHQWPATLVQPVGSPLSLECTVEGTSNPNLYWYRQAAGRGLQLLFYSVGIGQISSEVPQNLSASRPQDRQFILSSKKLLLSDSGFYLCAWSAGVGRNQPQHFGDGTRLSIL.

CDR3 amino acids: CAWSPQPANEQFF. CDR3 bases: TGTGCCTGGAGTCCCCAGCCGGCGAATGAGCAGTTCTTC. The V and J genes are TRBV30 and TRBJ2-1, with no clear D. Germline V gene data show CDR1 as GTSNPN and CDR2 as SVGIG (reference sequence). V dropped 2 bases and J dropped 7 bases, with 12 bases sitting between them. The CDR3 spans 13 residues.

The gene calls are TRBV29-1 and TRBJ2-3, with D unclear. This CDR3 spans 13 amino acids. Trimming took 1 base from V and 2 from J, leaving 7 bases between them. The germline CDR1 and CDR2 sequences are SQVTM and ANQGSEA. The CDR3 DNA sequence: TGCAGCGTTGAAGGGGTCTACACAGATACGCAGTATTTT. Amino acid sequence: CSVEGVYTDTQYF.

The chain couples TRBV10-3 to TRBJ1-2, with D perhaps matching TRBD1 (5 bases). Trimming left V 6 bases short and J 4 bases short, with 12 bases between. CDR1 is ENHRY and CDR2 is SYGVKD in the germline V gene. The CDR3 contains 13 residues. The chain's CDR3 is CAIRSGRLYGYTF. CDR3 DNA sequence: TGTGCCATCAGATCGGGACGGCTCTATGGCTACACCTTC.

About this clone itself: Other DNA sequences from this sample encode an identical CDR3 as well. The chain carries TRBV5-1 and TRBJ1-5, with a weak D call TRBD1 (6 bases). The CDR3 covers 14 residues. The V end lost 0 bases, the J end lost 2 bases, and 6 bases lay between the germline ends. The germline V gene has CDR1 SGHRS and CDR2 YFSETQ. The CDR3 loop reads CASSLEGGNQPQHF. CDR3 sequence (DNA): TGCGCCAGCAGCTTGGAGGGGGGCAATCAGCCCCAGCATTTT.

The V and J genes are TRBV29-1 and TRBJ2-1; no clear D gene. In germline, CDR1 is SQVTM, CDR2 ANQGSEA. There are 12 residues in the CDR3. Trimming stripped 4 bases from V and 5 bases from J, with 9 bases between. CDR3 residues: CSVGDTNNEQFF. CDR3 DNA: TGCAGCGTTGGCGACACTAACAATGAGCAGTTCTTC.

The chain recombines TRBV27 with TRBJ2-1; D perhaps matches TRBD2 (6 bases). CDR3 length equals 14 residues. Trimming left V 4 bases short and J 0 bases short, with 7 bases between. Germline V gene data show CDR1 as MNHEY and CDR2 as SMNVEV (reference sequence). CDR3 sequence: CASSWGDSYNEQFF. The CDR3 nucleotides are TGTGCCAGCAGTTGGGGGGACTCCTACAATGAGCAGTTCTTC.

The chain couples TRBV30 to TRBJ1-1, with TRBD1 as a possible D gene (5 bases). V lost 1 base and J 3 bases, leaving 6 bases between the germline ends. The CDR3 covers 12 residues. Looked up from germline, CDR1 is GTSNPN and CDR2 is SVGIG (reference sequence). DNA of the CDR3: TGTGCCTGGAGTGAAGGGGACACTGAAGCTTTCTTT. Residues: CAWSEGDTEAFF.

This chain links TRBV27 with TRBJ1-6, with a possible D match to TRBD1 (5 bases). The CDR3 has 15 amino acids. Per the germline V gene, CDR1 is MNHEY and CDR2 is SMNVEV (reference sequence). V lost 2 bases and J 11 bases, leaving 16 bases between the germline ends. The CDR3 protein is CASSLGSGGLTPLHF. CDR3 sequence (DNA): TGTGCCAGCAGTTTAGGGAGCGGGGGATTAACACCCCTCCACTTT.

The V and J genes are TRBV29-1 and TRBJ1-1, with D possibly being TRBD1 (6 bases). CDR3 length: 16 residues. In germline, CDR1 is SQVTM, CDR2 ANQGSEA. V was shortened by 5 bases and J by 2 bases, with 21 bases between the two germline ends. The CDR3 loop is CSVLLRGRESNTEAFF. In DNA form, the CDR3 reads TGCAGCGTTCTTCTCAGGGGCCGCGAGAGTAACACTGAAGCTTTCTTT.

The chain couples TRBV4-3 to TRBJ1-1, with D uncertain. This CDR3 contains 13 residues. The V gene's germline CDR1 is LGHNA and CDR2 YSLEER. Trimming pared 2 bases from V and 5 bases from J, leaving 9 bases between. In DNA form, the CDR3 reads TGCGCCAGCAGCCAATCGGGAGCAACTGAAGCTTTCTTT. This encodes CASSQSGATEAFF.